A single sample is the source of the 17 T cell receptor beta chains below, sequenced in a study of persistence of HIV-infected CD4 T cells (dated by TCRdb to the early 2020s). The immunoSEQ hsTCRB assay version 4, run in survey mode, was used to sequence TCRbeta repertoires from genomic DNA. What TCRdb holds here is the immuneACCESS table cut down to in-frame rearrangements. Part of the clones is not present; checked against another copy, under half of the missing clones reflect an unresolved V gene, and the others are unexplained. The sample records approximately 45,000 clones, 88% of which are singletons. Roughly 0.46% of the sample lies in the top ten. In the paper's terms, the treatment or condition label means: suppressive antiretroviral therapy. As a nonspecific positive control representing the CD4+ T cell repertoire, cells were stimulated with anti-CD3/anti-CD28 magnetic beads. Responding CD4+ T cells were sorted on the basis of upregulation of both CD40 ligand and CD69.

These TCRs are of unknown antigen specificity. The input for sequencing was CD4+ T cells sorted from PBMCs after approximately 19-hour stimulation, taken from a patient who received antiretroviral therapy. The meaning of the sample's cell subset or site label: CD40L+CD69+ CD4 T cells responding to anti-CD3/anti-CD28 beads, representing the overall repertoire. The source is an adult woman with HIV who was CMV-seropositive.

The chain carries TRBV18 and TRBJ1-2; 10 bases are shared with TRBD1. The V and J ends lost 1 base and 6 bases, in that order; junction bases with no gene match: 5. Germline V gene lookup returns CDR1 KGHSH and CDR2 LQKENI. This CDR3 region has 15 residues. The CDR3 DNA follows: TGTGCCAGCTCACCACTGGGACAGGGGAGAGATGGCTACACCTTC. As protein: CASSPLGQGRDGYTF.

The DNA of the CDR3 is TGTGCCACGACCCCGCGCACATTGCCCACAGATACGCAGTATTTT. It is translated as CATTPRTLPTDTQYF. V is TRBV2 and J is TRBJ2-3; D is unclear. V was pared by 10 bases and J by 2 bases, with 19 bases between. CDR3 length: 15 amino acids. The germline gives CDR1 SNHLY, CDR2 FYNNEI.

V usage is TRBV18 and J usage is TRBJ1-5; D gene ambiguous. V lost 6 bases and J lost 1, with 13 bases in between. The germline V gene has CDR1 KGHSH and CDR2 LQKENI. The CDR3 is 15 amino acids. The CDR3 sequence: CASSPFQTSNQPQHF. In DNA, the CDR3 is TGTGCCAGCTCGCCCTTTCAGACGAGCAATCAGCCCCAGCATTTT.

The chain has TRBV19 and TRBJ1-5; 9 nucleotides line up with TRBD1. This CDR3 is 16 amino acids long. The germline gives CDR1 LNHDA, CDR2 SQIVND (reference sequence). The V and J ends lost 4 bases and 3 bases, in that order; junction bases with no gene match: 7. The CDR3 nucleotides read TGTGCCAGTAGTACCCCGGGGGACAGGGACAATCAGCCCCAGCATTTT. It specifies CASSTPGDRDNQPQHF.

This clone was seen just once. The gene calls are TRBV7-8 and TRBJ1-2; TRBD1 is a possible D gene (5 bases). Germline V gene sequence: CDR1 SGHVS, CDR2 FQNEAQ. Between the trimmed V and J ends, which lost 1 base and 0 bases, there was a span of 9 bases. The CDR3 runs to 15 residues. The CDR3 sequence: CASSLGDQANYGYTF. CDR3 nucleotide sequence: TGTGCCAGCAGCTTAGGGGACCAAGCTAACTATGGCTACACCTTC.

The chain carries TRBV5-8 and TRBJ1-5; 9 bases fit TRBD1. The V gene end was trimmed by 1 base and the J gene end by 4 bases; junction bases not matched to a gene: 6. The CDR3 consists of 16 residues. Germline CDR1 SGHTS, CDR2 YDEGEE. The CDR3 protein is CASSLKGQGPNQPQHF. CDR3 sequence (DNA): TGTGCCAGCAGCTTGAAGGGACAGGGCCCTAATCAGCCCCAGCATTTT.

This chain connects TRBV5-4 to TRBJ2-5, with TRBD2 identical over 11 bases. This CDR3 contains 16 residues. CDR1 is SGHNT and CDR2 is YYREEE in the germline V gene (reference sequence). Germline trimming cut 4 bases from V and 3 bases from J; bases unmatched to any gene: 8. The CDR3 DNA reads TGTGCCAGCAGCCCCAGGACTAGCGGGTCGGAAGAGACCCAGTACTTC. It specifies CASSPRTSGSEETQYF.

The chain carries TRBV2 and TRBJ2-2, with 8 bases fitting TRBD1. CDR3 size: 16 residues. The V gene end was trimmed by 2 bases and the J gene end by 4 bases; junction bases not matched to a gene: 6. Per germline, CDR1 SNHLY and CDR2 FYNNEI. This CDR3 reads CASSEPGQGTTGELFF. The CDR3 coding sequence is TGTGCCAGCAGTGAACCTGGACAGGGAACCACCGGGGAGCTGTTTTTT. The whole variable domain, filled in from reference TRBV2 and TRBJ2-2, reads EPEVTQTPSHQVTQMGQEVILRCVPISNHLYFYWYRQILGQKVEFLVSFYNNEISEKSEIFDDQFSVERPDGSNFTLKIRSTKLEDSAMYFCASSEPGQGTTGELFFGEGSRLTVL.

The rearrangement links TRBV4-1 to TRBJ1-1; D perhaps matches TRBD1 (6 bases). Deletions cut 10 bases from V and 0 bases from J, with 21 bases between. CDR1 and CDR2 (germline): MGHRA, YSYEKL. The CDR3 length is 16 residues. The CDR3 sequence is CATRTGRGNMNTEAFF. In DNA form, the CDR3 reads TGCGCCACCCGAACAGGGAGGGGAAACATGAACACTGAAGCTTTCTTT.

The chain uses TRBV12-3 or TRBV12-4 and TRBJ2-4, with TRBD2 identical over 9 bases. Trimming took 2 bases from V and 15 from J; bases not matched to a gene: 8. The CDR3 spans 13 residues. The CDR3 here is CASSLNPAGGSYF. Here the CDR3 DNA reads TGTGCCAGCAGTTTAAACCCAGCGGGGGGATCGTACTTC.

The CDR3 protein is CSAFLRTEAFF. Here the CDR3 DNA reads TGCAGTGCTTTTTTGCGCACTGAAGCTTTCTTT. V gene TRBV20-1 combines with J gene TRBJ1-1; D unresolved. There are 11 residues in the CDR3. Germline-derived CDR1 and CDR2 are DFQATT and SNEGSKA (reference sequence). The V end was cut by 5 bases, the J end by 4 bases, with 8 bases between.

V usage is TRBV29-1 and J usage is TRBJ2-3; maybe TRBD1 (6 bases). V lost 6 bases to trimming and J lost 6 bases, with 13 bases between them. In germline, CDR1 is SQVTM, CDR2 ANQGSEA. This CDR3 region has 12 residues. The CDR3 bases are TGCAGCGTGGACAGTCTGGGGGATACGCAGTATTTT. This codes for CSVDSLGDTQYF.

There are a few counts of this clone. The rearrangement links TRBV12-5 to TRBJ2-7, with D hard to call. V dropped 3 bases and J dropped 7 bases, with 7 bases sitting between them. Per the germline V gene, CDR1 is LGHNT and CDR2 is FRNRAP. The CDR3 runs 11 residues. CDR3 region: CASGFFGEQYF. CDR3 coding DNA: TGTGCTAGTGGTTTCTTCGGGGAGCAGTACTTC.

V is TRBV30 and J is TRBJ2-4; 8 bases line up with TRBD1. After removal of 0 bases from V and 6 bases from J, the junction contained 16 bases not matched to a gene. The germline gives CDR1 GTSNPN, CDR2 SVGIG (reference sequence). This CDR3 region has 18 residues. The CDR3 DNA is TGTGCCTGGAGTGTAAGGTCCTTGACAGGGGAATTTGGAAACATTCAGTACTTC. Translated, it gives CAWSVRSLTGEFGNIQYF.

This clone showed up just once. The chain has TRBV5-4 and TRBJ1-1; possibly TRBD1 for D (5 bases). CDR1 and CDR2 (germline): SGHNT, YYREEE (reference sequence). The CDR3 length is 13 residues. The V end lost 0 bases, the J end lost 4 bases, and 7 bases lay between the germline ends. The CDR3, as DNA: TGTGCCAGCAGCTTGGGAGGGACCACTGAAGCTTTCTTT. The encoded protein is CASSLGGTTEAFF.

This clone is a singleton in its sample. V is TRBV12-3 or TRBV12-4 and J is TRBJ1-5; possible D gene TRBD1, 5 bases. The CDR3 has 13 residues. Trimming stripped 4 bases from V and 8 bases from J, with 12 bases between. The CDR3 sequence: CASSWGIGEPQHF. The CDR3 DNA sequence: TGTGCCAGCAGTTGGGGGATCGGGGAGCCCCAGCATTTT.

This clone occurred a few times. The chain carries TRBV9 and TRBJ1-5; 7 positions match TRBD1. Germline lookup yields CDR1 SGDLS and CDR2 YYNGEE. V gave up 0 bases and J gave up 4 bases; unmatched junction bases: 4. This CDR3 is 15 amino acids long. The CDR3 region has the DNA TGTGCCAGCAGCGTAGGGGGGACAGCAAATCAGCCCCAGCATTTT. Its translation is CASSVGGTANQPQHF.